This TCR beta chain was profiled in a study of cytomegalovirus exposure and HLA in healthy donors. Study-wide results and limits: TCR beta V- and J-gene trimming was later associated with a missense DCLRE1C variant.

Looked up from germline, CDR1 is LNHDA and CDR2 is SQIVND (reference sequence). The CDR3 has 13 residues. V was trimmed by 6 bases and J by 2 bases, leaving 10 bases between them. PCR primers comprised 60 Vbeta and 13 Jbeta primers. Libraries were prepared by immunoSEQ multiplex PCR; TCRdb keeps only in-frame clonotypes and omits some of them. The profile shows about 200,000 clones, over 75% of them singletons. As to this clone: Its cognate antigen is unknown.

The clonotype comes from a boy aged 2 to 10 in good health and CMV-seronegative. V is TRBV19 and J is TRBJ1-1, with no clear D. The source material was PBMCs. The CDR3 nucleotides read TGTGCCAGTAGCACAAACAGAAACACTGAAGCTTTCTTT. The encoded protein is CASSTNRNTEAFF.